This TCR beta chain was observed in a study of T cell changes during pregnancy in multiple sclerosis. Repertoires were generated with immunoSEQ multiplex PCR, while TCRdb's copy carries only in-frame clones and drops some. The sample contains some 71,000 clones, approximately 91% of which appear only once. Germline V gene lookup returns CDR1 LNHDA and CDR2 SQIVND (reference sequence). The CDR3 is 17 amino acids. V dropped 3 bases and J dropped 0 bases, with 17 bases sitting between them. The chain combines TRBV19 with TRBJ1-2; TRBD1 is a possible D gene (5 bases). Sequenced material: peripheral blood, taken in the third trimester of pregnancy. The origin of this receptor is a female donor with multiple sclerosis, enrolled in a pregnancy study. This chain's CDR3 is CASSMAGRGYSNYGYTF. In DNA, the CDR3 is TGTGCCAGTAGTATGGCGGGACGTGGTTATTCTAACTATGGCTACACCTTC.